Listed here are 8 T cell receptor beta chains from one sample, sequenced in a study of blood T cell dynamics during melanoma immunotherapy. Measured with immunoSEQ multiplex PCR; TCRdb has only the in-frame clones, and not every one. Among over 10,000 clones listed, roughly nine tenths were seen once. Specified time point: pre-treatment baseline. This specimen was blood, taken from a patient treated with checkpoint blockade. Receptor source: a human donor with melanoma.

This clone was recorded a few times. The chain recombines TRBV29-1 with TRBJ2-3; 11 nucleotides align to TRBD2. Germline loops: CDR1 SQVTM, CDR2 ANQGSEA. The CDR3 is 16 amino acids. Trimming removed 8 bases from V and 1 base from J; junction bases left unmatched: 11. Here the CDR3 DNA reads TGCAGCCTAAAAGGACTAGCGGGTGAACGCACAGATACGCAGTATTTT. As protein: CSLKGLAGERTDTQYF.

The chain links TRBV5-4 to TRBJ2-1, with 10 nucleotides matching TRBD2. Germline loops: CDR1 SGHNT, CDR2 YYREEE (reference sequence). This CDR3 has 15 amino acids. V was clipped by 5 bases and J by 2 bases; unmatched bases: 4. The CDR3 loop reads CASRPSGRAYNEQFF. CDR3 nucleotide sequence: TGTGCCAGCAGACCAAGCGGGAGGGCCTACAATGAGCAGTTCTTC.

Only one count was recorded for this clone. This chain links TRBV5-4 with TRBJ1-6; TRBD1 matches 12 bases. In germline, CDR1 is SGHNT, CDR2 YYREEE (reference sequence). V lost 5 bases, J lost 7 bases, and 7 bases stayed unmatched. CDR3 length: 16 amino acids. The CDR3 DNA is TGTGCCAGCAGGTCGGGACAGGGGGCGCGGAATTCACCCCTCCACTTT. It translates to CASRSGQGARNSPLHF. The full variable domain, rest sourced from reference TRBV5-4 and TRBJ1-6, is ETGVTQSPTHLIKTRGQQVTLRCSSQSGHNTVSWYQQALGQGPQFIFQYYREEENGRGNFPPRFSGLQFPNYSSELNVNALELDDSALYLCASRSGQGARNSPLHFGNGTRLTVT.

V gene TRBV5-1 combines with J gene TRBJ2-7, with 9 bases identical to TRBD1. This CDR3 has 14 residues. The germline V gene has CDR1 SGHRS and CDR2 YFSETQ. J was trimmed by 6 bases and V by 7 bases; bases with no gene match: 11. This chain's CDR3 is CASSRWGQGSEQYF. For the CDR3, the DNA is TGCGCCAGCTCCAGGTGGGGACAGGGCTCCGAGCAGTACTTC.

The chain carries TRBV6-5 and TRBJ2-7; no firm D call. The V end was cut by 4 bases, the J end by 2 bases, with 9 bases between. The germline gives CDR1 MNHEY, CDR2 SVGAGI. CDR3 length: 13 residues. The CDR3, as DNA: TGTGCCAGCAGTTCCGGGCCCACCTACGAGCAGTACTTC. Encoded protein: CASSSGPTYEQYF.

The chain recombines TRBV4-3 with TRBJ1-4; unclear D gene. CDR3 size: 12 residues. Trimming removed 0 bases at V and 8 bases at J, with 4 bases between. Per the germline V gene, CDR1 is LGHNA and CDR2 is YSLEER. The CDR3 DNA sequence: TGCGCCAGCAGCCAAGATTGGGAAAAACTGTTTTTT. This sequence encodes CASSQDWEKLFF.

The chain carries TRBV10-3 and TRBJ2-7; TRBD2 aligns across 9 bases. CDR3 length: 15 amino acids. The V and J ends lost 3 bases and 3 bases, in that order; junction bases with no gene match: 6. In germline, CDR1 is ENHRY, CDR2 SYGVKD. CDR3 protein: CAISDALAGLYEQYF. As DNA, the CDR3 is TGTGCCATCAGTGATGCGCTAGCGGGGCTCTACGAGCAGTACTTC.

V and J are TRBV5-6 and TRBJ2-3; D is uncertain. V lost 4 bases to trimming and J lost 2 bases, with 14 bases between them. The CDR3 is 15 amino acids. Germline V CDR1 and CDR2: SGHDT, YYEEEE. The CDR3 spells CASSRRAASTDTQYF. CDR3 sequence (DNA): TGTGCCAGCAGCCGTAGGGCAGCCTCCACAGATACGCAGTATTTT.